A selection of T cell receptor beta chains follows, all from one sample in a study of blood T cell repertoires in COVID-19. Using immunoSEQ multiplex PCR, the repertoire was profiled, and TCRdb retains in-frame clones only, with some absent. The sample consists of about 380,000 clones, approximately 90% of them appearing once. The source material was PBMCs or T cells enriched from blood (not recorded which). The origin of the receptors is a young woman who had recovered from COVID-19. The CDR3 runs from the conserved cysteine through the conserved F or W. A D gene is named only where the DNA matches it firmly. Size is stated for part of the rows, as once, few or many counts, or as a class when the clone is expanded.

CDR3 protein,CDR3 DNA,V gene,D gene,J gene,clone size
CASTQDHPQGGNEKLFF,TGCGCCAGCACCCAAGACCACCCACAGGGCGGGAATGAAAAACTGTTTTTT,TRBV4-1,.,TRBJ1-4,.
CASSSLLGTGNTEAFF,TGTGCCAGCAGCTCCCTACTCGGGACAGGGAACACTGAAGCTTTCTTT,TRBV11-2,TRBD1,TRBJ1-1,.
CASRPNRVNTEAFF,TGTGCCAGCAGACCTAACAGGGTGAACACTGAAGCTTTCTTT,TRBV6-5,.,TRBJ1-1,.
CASSLVQGGTEAFF,TGTGCCAGCAGCTTAGTCCAGGGGGGTACTGAAGCTTTCTTT,TRBV11-2,TRBD1,TRBJ1-1,few
CASSQGSGGAVWETQYF,TGTGCCAGCAGCCAAGGCAGCGGGGGGGCCGTCTGGGAGACCCAGTACTTC,TRBV6-2/TRBV6-3,TRBD2,TRBJ2-5,.
CASSLWGDDHEQFF,TGCGCCAGCAGCTTGTGGGGGGACGACCATGAGCAGTTCTTC,TRBV5-1,.,TRBJ2-1,once
CASSLSTGAGYTF,TGTGCCAGCAGTTTATCGACAGGGGCCGGCTACACCTTC,TRBV27,TRBD1,TRBJ1-2,.
CASSQALTGNTEAFF,TGTGCCAGCAGCCAAGCCCTGACAGGGAACACTGAAGCTTTCTTT,TRBV3-1/TRBV3-2,.,TRBJ1-1,.
CASSSGTSGGMQFF,TGTGCCAGCAGCTCCGGGACTAGCGGGGGGATGCAGTTCTTC,TRBV7-3,TRBD2,TRBJ2-1,.
CASTLRDTVATNEKLFF,TGTGCCAGCACCCTTCGGGACACCGTTGCAACTAATGAAAAACTGTTTTTT,TRBV11-2,.,TRBJ1-4,once
CASSIGTGVLNTEAFF,TGTGCCAGTAGTATAGGGACAGGGGTTTTGAACACTGAAGCTTTCTTT,TRBV19,TRBD1,TRBJ1-1,.
CASSHPPAGGTGELFF,TGTGCCAGCAGCCACCCCCCAGCAGGTGGGACCGGGGAGCTGTTTTTT,TRBV5-4,.,TRBJ2-2,.
CASSLDSGNQPQHF,TGTGCCAGCAGCTTAGATTCCGGCAATCAGCCCCAGCATTTT,TRBV11-2,.,TRBJ1-5,.
CASSLEGDPNYGYTF,TGTGCCAGCAGCTTAGAGGGGGACCCTAACTATGGCTACACCTTC,TRBV7-2,.,TRBJ1-2,once
CASSVEGYTGELFF,TGTGCCAGCAGCGTAGAGGGGTACACCGGGGAGCTGTTTTTT,TRBV9,.,TRBJ2-2,.
CASSPLVTHGGNEQFF,TGTGCCAGCTCACCACTAGTGACTCACGGCGGCAATGAGCAGTTCTTC,TRBV18,.,TRBJ2-1,.
CASSYHNEQFF,TGTGCCAGCAGTTATCATAATGAGCAGTTCTTC,TRBV6-5,.,TRBJ2-1,.
CASSEPARATEAFF,TGTGCCAGCAGTGAACCGGCCAGGGCCACTGAAGCTTTCTTT,TRBV6-1,.,TRBJ1-1,once
CASRSGQTNTGELFF,TGTGCCAGTAGGAGTGGGCAGACGAACACCGGGGAGCTGTTTTTT,TRBV19,.,TRBJ2-2,.
CASSYQPPIWAGKNYGYTF,TGCGCCAGCAGCTACCAACCCCCAATATGGGCAGGGAAAAACTATGGCTACACCTTC,TRBV5-1,.,TRBJ1-2,.
CASSYSFGNNQPQHF,TGTGCCAGCAGTTACTCTTTCGGGAACAATCAGCCCCAGCATTTT,TRBV6-5,.,TRBJ1-5,.
CASSLVGGGGETQYF,TGTGCCAGCAGCTTGGTCGGGGGGGGCGGGGAGACCCAGTACTTC,TRBV5-4,TRBD2,TRBJ2-5,.
CATSRGGLLNQPQHF,TGTGCCACCAGCAGAGGCGGACTCCTAAATCAGCCCCAGCATTTT,TRBV15,.,TRBJ1-5,.
CASRTTGGGQPQHF,TGTGCCAGCAGAACAACAGGGGGCGGCCAGCCCCAGCATTTT,TRBV6-5,TRBD1,TRBJ1-5,.
CASSLGTGEQETQYF,TGCGCCAGCAGCCTAGGAACAGGCGAACAAGAGACCCAGTACTTC,TRBV4-1,.,TRBJ2-5,.
CASSVAMKTEAFF,TGTGCCAGCAGCGTAGCTATGAAGACTGAAGCTTTCTTT,TRBV9,.,TRBJ1-1,.
CASSTWTGGEKLFF,TGTGCCAGTAGTACCTGGACAGGGGGTGAAAAACTGTTTTTT,TRBV19,TRBD1,TRBJ1-4,once
CASSPQRGQGVPFYGYTF,TGTGCCAGCAGCCCCCAGAGGGGACAGGGGGTCCCTTTCTATGGCTACACCTTC,TRBV7-9,TRBD1,TRBJ1-2,.
CASSILGSNYGYTF,TGTGCCAGTAGTATCCTAGGATCTAACTATGGCTACACCTTC,TRBV19,.,TRBJ1-2,.
CASSDSAGTIRDTQYF,TGTGCCAGCAGTGACTCCGCAGGGACAATAAGAGATACGCAGTATTTT,TRBV6-4,.,TRBJ2-3,once
CASSSTLGRETGYTF,TGTGCCAGCAGTTCTACGCTGGGGCGCGAGACAGGCTACACCTTC,TRBV27,.,TRBJ1-2,.
CASSLERVSYNEQFF,TGTGCCAGCAGCTTGGAACGGGTTTCCTACAATGAGCAGTTCTTC,TRBV5-8,.,TRBJ2-1,.
CASGSSGGSYNEQFF,TGTGCCAGCGGCTCCAGCGGGGGCTCCTACAATGAGCAGTTCTTC,TRBV11-2,TRBD2,TRBJ2-1,.
CASSEAPAGDSPLHF,TGTGCCAGCTCAGAGGCCCCCGCAGGGGATTCACCCCTCCACTTT,TRBV18,.,TRBJ1-6,.
CASRGTGDRHGYTF,TGTGCCAGCAGAGGGACAGGGGATCGGCATGGCTACACCTTC,TRBV25-1,TRBD1,TRBJ1-2,.
CASSQVLPGTYNNSPLHF,TGTGCCAGCAGCCAAGTCCTGCCGGGAACTTATAATAATTCACCCCTCCACTTT,TRBV3-1/TRBV3-2,.,TRBJ1-6,.
CASSLTGQPNTGELFF,TGCGCCAGCAGCCTAACGGGACAGCCGAACACCGGGGAGCTGTTTTTT,TRBV5-1,TRBD1,TRBJ2-2,.
CASSLGGPGQPQHF,TGCGCCAGCAGCTTGGGCGGGCCAGGTCAGCCCCAGCATTTT,TRBV5-1,.,TRBJ1-5,.
CASRGQHMAPDTQYF,TGTGCCAGTAGGGGACAGCACATGGCCCCGGATACGCAGTATTTT,TRBV19,TRBD1,TRBJ2-3,.
CASSPSQFF,TGTGCCAGCAGCCCATCGCAGTTCTTC,TRBV2,.,TRBJ2-1,.
CASRNPTGGSTDTQYF,TGTGCCAGCAGGAACCCCACAGGTGGGAGCACAGATACGCAGTATTTT,TRBV7-9,.,TRBJ2-3,once
CASSSPGTGHYEQYF,TGTGCCAGCAGCTCGCCCGGGACAGGGCACTACGAGCAGTACTTC,TRBV5-5,TRBD1,TRBJ2-7,once
CAILAGTEGNTEAFF,TGTGCCATCCTCGCGGGCACAGAGGGAAACACTGAAGCTTTCTTT,TRBV10-3,.,TRBJ1-1,once
CASSLLNTEAFF,TGTGCCAGCAGTTTATTAAACACTGAAGCTTTCTTT,TRBV7-9,.,TRBJ1-1,.
CASSLAGGRTEAFF,TGTGCCAGCAGCTTGGCAGGGGGCAGAACTGAAGCTTTCTTT,TRBV5-4,TRBD1,TRBJ1-1,.